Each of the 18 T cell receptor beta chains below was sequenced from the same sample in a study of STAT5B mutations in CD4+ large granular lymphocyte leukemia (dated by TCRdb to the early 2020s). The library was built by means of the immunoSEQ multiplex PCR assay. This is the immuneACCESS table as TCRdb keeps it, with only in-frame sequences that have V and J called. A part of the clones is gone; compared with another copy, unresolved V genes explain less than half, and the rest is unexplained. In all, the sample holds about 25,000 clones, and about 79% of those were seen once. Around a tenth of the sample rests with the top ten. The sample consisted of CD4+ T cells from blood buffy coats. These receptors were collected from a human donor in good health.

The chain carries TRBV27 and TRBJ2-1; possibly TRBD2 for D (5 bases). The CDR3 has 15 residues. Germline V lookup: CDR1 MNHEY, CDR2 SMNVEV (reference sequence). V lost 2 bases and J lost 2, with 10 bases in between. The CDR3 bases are TGTGCCAGCAGTTTAAGCGGTCAACCCTACAATGAGCAGTTCTTC. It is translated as CASSLSGQPYNEQFF.

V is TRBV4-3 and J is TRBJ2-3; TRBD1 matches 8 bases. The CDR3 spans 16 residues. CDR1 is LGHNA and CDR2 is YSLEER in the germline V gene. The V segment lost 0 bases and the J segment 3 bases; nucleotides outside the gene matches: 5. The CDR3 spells CASSQDGQGGTDTQYF. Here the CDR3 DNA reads TGCGCCAGCAGCCAAGACGGACAGGGTGGGACAGATACGCAGTATTTT.

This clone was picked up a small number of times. This chain's CDR3 is CASSIANQPQHF. The CDR3 DNA is TGTGCCAGTAGTATAGCCAATCAGCCCCAGCATTTT. The chain uses TRBV19 and TRBJ1-5; D ambiguous. CDR1 and CDR2 (germline): LNHDA, SQIVND (reference sequence). V dropped 1 base and J dropped 3 bases, with 1 base sitting between them. The CDR3 has 12 amino acids. The variable domain in full, completed from reference TRBV19 and TRBJ1-5, reads DGGITQSPKYLFRKEGQNVTLSCEQNLNHDAMYWYRQDPGQGLRLIYYSQIVNDFQKGDIAEGYSVSREKKESFPLTVTSAQKNPTAFYLCASSIANQPQHFGDGTRLSIL.

The DNA for the CDR3 is TGCGCCAGCAGCTTTGGAGAGACCCAGTACTTC. It specifies CASSFGETQYF. J is TRBJ2-5 and V is TRBV5-1; D not resolved. The length of the CDR3 is 11 residues. The V end was cut by 2 bases, the J end by 4 bases, with 3 bases between. Germline V gene lookup returns CDR1 SGHRS and CDR2 YFSETQ.

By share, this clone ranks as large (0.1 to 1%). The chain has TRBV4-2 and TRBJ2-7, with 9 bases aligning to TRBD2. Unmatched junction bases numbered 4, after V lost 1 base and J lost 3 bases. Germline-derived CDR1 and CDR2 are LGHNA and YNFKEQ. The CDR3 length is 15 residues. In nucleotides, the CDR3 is TGTGCCAGCAGCCAAGGTGGTAGCGGGAGCTACGAGCAGTACTTC. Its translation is CASSQGGSGSYEQYF.

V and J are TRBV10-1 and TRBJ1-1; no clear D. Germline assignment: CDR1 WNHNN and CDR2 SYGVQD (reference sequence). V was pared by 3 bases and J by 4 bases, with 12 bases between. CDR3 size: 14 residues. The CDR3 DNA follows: TGCGCCAGCAGTGATCGGCGTCAGGTCACTGAAGCTTTCTTT. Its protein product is CASSDRRQVTEAFF.

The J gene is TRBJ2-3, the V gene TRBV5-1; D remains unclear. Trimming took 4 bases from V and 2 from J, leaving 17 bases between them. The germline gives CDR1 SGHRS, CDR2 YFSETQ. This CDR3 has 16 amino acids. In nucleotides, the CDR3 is TGCGCCAGCAGCGTGGACGGGCAAAGCTTCACAGATACGCAGTATTTT. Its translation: CASSVDGQSFTDTQYF.

CDR3 nucleotides: TGCGCCAGCAGCCAAGCTAATCTGATCGCTGGCGGGGAGCTGTTTTTT. As protein: CASSQANLIAGGELFF. The chain has TRBV4-1 and TRBJ2-2; D is unresolved. The CDR3 sequence is 16 residues long. Germline values: CDR1 MGHRA, CDR2 YSYEKL. V lost 1 base to trimming and J lost 7 bases, with 16 bases between them.

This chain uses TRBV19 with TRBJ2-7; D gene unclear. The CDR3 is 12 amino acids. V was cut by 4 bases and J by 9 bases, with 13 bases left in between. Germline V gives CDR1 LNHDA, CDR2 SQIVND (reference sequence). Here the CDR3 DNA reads TGTGCCAGTAGTAGTGATCCCCTGGTGCAGTACTTC. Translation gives CASSSDPLVQYF.

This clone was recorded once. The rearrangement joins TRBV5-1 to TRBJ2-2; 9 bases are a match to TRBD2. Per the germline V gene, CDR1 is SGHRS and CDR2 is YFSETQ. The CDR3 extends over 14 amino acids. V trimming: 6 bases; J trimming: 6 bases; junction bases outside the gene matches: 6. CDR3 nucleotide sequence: TGCGCCAGCACCGGGACTAGCTTGCCCGGGGAGCTGTTTTTT. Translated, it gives CASTGTSLPGELFF.

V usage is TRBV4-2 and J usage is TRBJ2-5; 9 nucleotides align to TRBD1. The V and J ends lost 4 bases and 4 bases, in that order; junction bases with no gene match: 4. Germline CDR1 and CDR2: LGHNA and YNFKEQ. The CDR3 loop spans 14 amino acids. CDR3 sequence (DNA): TGTGCCAGCAGCCCCGGGACAGGGCCAGAGACCCAGTACTTC. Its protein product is CASSPGTGPETQYF.

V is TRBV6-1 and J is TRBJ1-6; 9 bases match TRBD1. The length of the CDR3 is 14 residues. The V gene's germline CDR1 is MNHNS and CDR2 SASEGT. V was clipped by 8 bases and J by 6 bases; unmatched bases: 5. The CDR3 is CASDTGGRNSPLHF. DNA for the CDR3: TGTGCCAGCGATACAGGGGGCCGTAATTCACCCCTCCACTTT.

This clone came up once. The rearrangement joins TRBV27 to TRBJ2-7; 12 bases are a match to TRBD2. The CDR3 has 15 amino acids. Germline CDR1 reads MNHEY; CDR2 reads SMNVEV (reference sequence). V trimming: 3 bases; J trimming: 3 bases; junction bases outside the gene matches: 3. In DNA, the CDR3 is TGTGCCAGCAGTTTCCGGACTAGCGGGGTCTACGAGCAGTACTTC. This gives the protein CASSFRTSGVYEQYF.

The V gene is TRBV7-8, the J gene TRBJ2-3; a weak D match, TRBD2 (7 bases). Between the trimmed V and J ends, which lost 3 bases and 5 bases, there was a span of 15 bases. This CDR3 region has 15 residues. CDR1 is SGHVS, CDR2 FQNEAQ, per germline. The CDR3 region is CASSFVGGQVDTQYF. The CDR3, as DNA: TGTGCCAGCAGCTTTGTCGGGGGGCAAGTAGATACGCAGTATTTT.

For the CDR3, the DNA is TGTGCCAGCAGCTTGGGTGAAGGGTGCCATATGTCAGCCCAGCATTTT. This gives the protein CASSLGEGCHMSAQHF. The V gene is TRBV5-7, the J gene TRBJ1-5; no firm D call. TRBV5-7 is an ORF, with its function uncertain. The CDR3 runs to 16 residues. V was cut by 0 bases and J by 11 bases, with 21 bases left in between.

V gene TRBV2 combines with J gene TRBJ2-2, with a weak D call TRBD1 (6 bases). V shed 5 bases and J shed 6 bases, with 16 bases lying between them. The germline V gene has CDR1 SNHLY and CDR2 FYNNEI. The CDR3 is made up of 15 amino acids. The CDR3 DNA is TGTGCCAGCAGTAGGACAGTCCGGCAGGCCGGGGAGCTGTTTTTT. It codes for CASSRTVRQAGELFF.

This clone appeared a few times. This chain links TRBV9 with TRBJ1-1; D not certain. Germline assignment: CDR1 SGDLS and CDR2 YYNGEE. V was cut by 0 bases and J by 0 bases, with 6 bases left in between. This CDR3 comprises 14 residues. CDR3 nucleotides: TGTGCCAGCAGCGTAGAGGCGTTGAACACTGAAGCTTTCTTT. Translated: CASSVEALNTEAFF. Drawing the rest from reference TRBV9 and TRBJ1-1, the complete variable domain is DSGVTQTPKHLITATGQRVTLRCSPRSGDLSVYWYQQSLDQGLQFLIQYYNGEERAKGNILERFSAQQFPDLHSELNLSSLELGDSALYFCASSVEALNTEAFFGQGTRLTVV.

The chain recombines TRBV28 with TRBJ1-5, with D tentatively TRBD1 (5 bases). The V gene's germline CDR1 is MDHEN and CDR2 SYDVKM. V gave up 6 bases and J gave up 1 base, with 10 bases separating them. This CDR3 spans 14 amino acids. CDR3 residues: CASRETGSNQPQHF. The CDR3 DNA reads TGTGCCAGCAGGGAAACAGGAAGCAATCAGCCCCAGCATTTT.